The following is a T cell receptor beta chain sequence with its context. The sample is drawn from a study of blood T cell repertoires in COVID-19. At the level of the study: PBMCs, B-cell-depleted T cells, or T cells were the source of the cDNA or gDNA that made up the material.

V was shortened by 5 bases and J by 6 bases, with 7 bases between the two germline ends. CDR3 length: 11 amino acids. Germline lookup yields CDR1 SQVTM and CDR2 ANQGSEA. Authors' analysis steps: Counts of nucleated cells, estimated from reference gene primer amplification, were obtained. Libraries were prepared by immunoSEQ multiplex PCR; TCRdb keeps only in-frame clonotypes and omits some of them. V and J calls and clone size are given by that table; D and trimming were obtained from the DNA. The table records more than 300,000 clones, approximately 91% of them present only once. The participants were between about 18 and 90 years old and came from 24 US areas. Those designated as exposed participants met a COVID-19 case within 2 weeks before study entry.

Sequencing used PBMCs or T cells enriched from blood (not recorded which). The chain uses TRBV29-1 and TRBJ2-2; maybe TRBD2 (5 bases). The sequence came from a woman aged 25-40 years who had been exposed to COVID-19. The CDR3 spells CSVPGAGELFF. CDR3 bases: TGCAGCGTTCCCGGGGCCGGGGAGCTGTTTTTT.